The 32 T cell receptor beta chains below come from one sample, sequenced in a study of technical replicates of blood from several donors. Sequencing used immunoSEQ multiplex PCR; TCRdb keeps in-frame clones, though not all of them. The table includes about 73,000 clones, 93% detected once. Material: T cells isolated from PBMCs. All receptors come from a human donor in good health.

This sequence joins TRBV27 and TRBJ2-7; 8 positions match TRBD2. Germline V gene sequence: CDR1 MNHEY, CDR2 SMNVEV (reference sequence). This CDR3 has 13 residues. V lost 5 bases, J lost 10 bases, and 10 bases stayed unmatched. Here the CDR3 reads CASSPPGGPEQYF. The CDR3, as DNA: TGTGCCAGCAGTCCCCCGGGAGGGCCGGAACAGTACTTC.

The genes are TRBV5-1 and TRBJ2-5; D is uncertain. Trimming cost V 4 bases and J 0 bases, with 16 bases left between them. CDR3 length: 16 amino acids. Germline V gene sequence: CDR1 SGHRS, CDR2 YFSETQ. The CDR3 is CASSQYSPRDQETQYF. As DNA, the CDR3 is TGCGCCAGCAGCCAGTACAGCCCCCGAGACCAAGAGACCCAGTACTTC.

The genes are TRBV2 and TRBJ2-3; 7 nucleotides match TRBD2. The CDR3 is made up of 18 amino acids. V gave up 7 bases and J gave up 1 base; unmatched junction bases: 17. Per the germline V gene, CDR1 is SNHLY and CDR2 is FYNNEI. The CDR3 DNA reads TGTGCCAGCACCTCCTCAGCGGACCGGGACTACGGCACAGATACGCAGTATTTT. Its protein product is CASTSSADRDYGTDTQYF.

This CDR3 is CASSFNLPGQGAFGQPQHF. CDR3 DNA sequence: TGTGCCAGCAGTTTCAATTTACCGGGACAGGGGGCGTTCGGGCAGCCCCAGCATTTT. The V gene is TRBV28, the J gene TRBJ1-5, with 12 bases lining up with TRBD1. This CDR3 has 19 residues. CDR1 MDHEN and CDR2 SYDVKM come from the germline V gene. J was trimmed by 7 bases and V by 3 bases; bases with no gene match: 16.

This chain joins TRBV7-2 and TRBJ2-7; tentative D call: TRBD1 (5 bases). Per germline, CDR1 SGHTA and CDR2 FQGNSA. The CDR3 extends over 16 amino acids. V dropped 2 bases and J dropped 0 bases, with 14 bases sitting between them. The CDR3 here is CASSLSPGIHSYEQYF. The CDR3 DNA reads TGTGCCAGCAGCTTATCGCCAGGGATCCACTCCTACGAGCAGTACTTC.

The genes are TRBV19 and TRBJ1-5; D not certain. V was trimmed by 3 bases and J by 4 bases, leaving 13 bases between them. The CDR3 is 15 amino acids. Per germline, CDR1 LNHDA and CDR2 SQIVND (reference sequence). CDR3 loop: CASSMGGWANQPQHF. In DNA, the CDR3 is TGTGCCAGTAGTATGGGAGGGTGGGCTAATCAGCCCCAGCATTTT.

This clone has a single count. J is TRBJ2-2 and V is TRBV6-4; possibly TRBD2 for D (6 bases). CDR3 size: 14 residues. Germline V gene lookup returns CDR1 MRHNA and CDR2 SNTAGT. V lost 10 bases to trimming and J lost 1 base, with 13 bases between them. DNA for the CDR3: TGTGCCACCACGACTAGTTGGAACACCGGGGAGCTGTTTTTT. This codes for CATTTSWNTGELFF.

The J gene is TRBJ2-1, the V gene TRBV5-8, with 10 bases lining up with TRBD2. The J segment lost 8 bases and the V segment lost 4 bases, leaving 15 bases of the junction unmatched. The CDR3 spans 17 residues. Germline CDR1 and CDR2: SGHTS and YDEGEE. CDR3 sequence: CASSAVVKREGPDEQFF. The CDR3 DNA reads as TGTGCCAGCAGCGCCGTAGTCAAGCGGGAGGGCCCTGATGAGCAGTTCTTC.

The rearrangement joins TRBV9 to TRBJ1-2, with TRBD1 identical over 8 bases. J gave up 1 base and V 2 bases, and 1 base lay outside the gene matches. CDR1 is SGDLS, CDR2 YYNGEE, per germline. The CDR3 is 14 amino acids. The CDR3 DNA is TGTGCCAGCAGCGTTGGACAGGGTAACTATGGCTACACCTTC. Amino acids: CASSVGQGNYGYTF.

This clone was seen only once. The V and J genes are TRBV30 and TRBJ2-5; maybe TRBD2 (6 bases). Trimming pared 5 bases from V and 5 bases from J, leaving 15 bases between. Looked up from germline, CDR1 is GTSNPN and CDR2 is SVGIG (reference sequence). The CDR3 runs to 13 residues. The CDR3 sequence: CAWGGLALETQYF. The CDR3 coding sequence is TGTGCCTGGGGGGGACTTGCGCTGGAGACCCAGTACTTC.

The V call is TRBV5-1, the J call TRBJ2-7; TRBD2 aligns across 8 bases. There are 15 residues in the CDR3. V trimming: 1 base; J trimming: 0 bases; junction bases outside the gene matches: 3. Per the germline V gene, CDR1 is SGHRS and CDR2 is YFSETQ. CDR3 loop: CASSLRLAGSYEQYF. As DNA, the CDR3 is TGCGCCAGCAGCTTGAGGCTAGCGGGCTCCTACGAGCAGTACTTC.

This chain uses TRBV11-3 with TRBJ2-7; 8 nucleotides line up with TRBD2. Germline-derived CDR1 and CDR2 are SGHNT and YENEEA. The CDR3 extends over 19 amino acids. Trimming at V came to 5 bases and at J to 8 bases, leaving 26 bases not matched to a gene. The CDR3: CASSPRGGTSGGDPRKQYF. Here the CDR3 DNA reads TGTGCCAGCAGCCCCCGGGGGGGGACCTCGGGGGGCGATCCTCGGAAGCAGTACTTC.

The rearrangement uses TRBV19 and TRBJ2-2; D remains unclear. The CDR3 is made up of 14 amino acids. The germline gives CDR1 LNHDA, CDR2 SQIVND (reference sequence). Trimming took 10 bases from V and 2 from J, leaving 14 bases between them. The CDR3 region is CATSSSVNTGELFF. CDR3 nucleotide sequence: TGTGCCACTTCCTCTAGTGTCAACACCGGGGAGCTGTTTTTT. The variable domain in full, completed from reference TRBV19 and TRBJ2-2, reads DGGITQSPKYLFRKEGQNVTLSCEQNLNHDAMYWYRQDPGQGLRLIYYSQIVNDFQKGDIAEGYSVSREKKESFPLTVTSAQKNPTAFYLCATSSSVNTGELFFGEGSRLTVL.

Here the CDR3 reads CASRGGDRVGPQHF. The CDR3, as DNA: TGTGCCAGCAGGGGTGGAGACAGGGTTGGACCCCAGCATTTT. The chain links TRBV28 to TRBJ1-5, with TRBD1 matching over 7 bases. Germline CDR1 is MDHEN and CDR2 is SYDVKM. CDR3 length: 14 amino acids. Trimming took 6 bases from V and 10 from J; bases not matched to a gene: 12.

This rearrangement joins TRBV5-6 to TRBJ1-2; 7 nucleotides align to TRBD1. Germline CDR1 reads SGHDT; CDR2 reads YYEEEE. The CDR3 has 15 amino acids. With 2 bases clipped from V and 7 bases from J, the junction kept 11 bases outside the gene matches. DNA of the CDR3: TGTGCCAGCAGCTTCAGAACGGACAGGTTCGGTGGCTACACCTTC. Its protein is CASSFRTDRFGGYTF.

This clone appeared a few times. This chain's CDR3 is CASSLAENTEAFF. The CDR3 region has the DNA TGTGCCAGCAGCCTTGCAGAGAACACTGAAGCTTTCTTT. The chain employs TRBV7-3 and TRBJ1-1, with unresolved D. Per germline, CDR1 SGHTA and CDR2 FQGTGA. The V gene lost 5 bases and the J gene lost 1 base, with 8 bases spanning the gap. CDR3 size: 13 residues.

The CDR3, as DNA: TGTGCCAGCACGTTACAGATAAATCAGCCCCAGCATTTT. Its translation is CASTLQINQPQHF. This chain links TRBV6-1 with TRBJ1-5, with no clear D. The V gene lost 7 bases and the J gene lost 4 bases, with 11 bases spanning the gap. The CDR3 runs 13 residues. Germline-derived CDR1 and CDR2 are MNHNS and SASEGT.

The chain employs TRBV10-1 and TRBJ2-1; a possible D gene is TRBD1 (6 bases). The CDR3 loop spans 14 amino acids. The V end lost 8 bases, the J end lost 2 bases, and 13 bases lay between the germline ends. Germline lookup yields CDR1 WNHNN and CDR2 SYGVQD (reference sequence). The CDR3, as DNA: TGCGCCAGCGCCGGGACACATCCCTACAATGAGCAGTTCTTC. Translated: CASAGTHPYNEQFF.

The gene calls are TRBV5-4 and TRBJ1-1; 7 nucleotides line up with TRBD1. Germline V CDR1 and CDR2: SGHNT, YYREEE (reference sequence). The trim removed 6 bases at V and 0 bases at J, leaving 5 bases unmatched. This CDR3 is 14 amino acids long. The CDR3 nucleotides are TGTGCCAGCAACCCGACAGGGCTGAACACTGAAGCTTTCTTT. This gives the protein CASNPTGLNTEAFF.

The rearrangement joins TRBV9 to TRBJ2-7; 11 bases are a match to TRBD1. Trimming cost V 2 bases and J 7 bases; bases outside gene matches: 8. The CDR3 has 15 residues. CDR1 is SGDLS and CDR2 is YYNGEE in the germline V gene. The CDR3 spells CASSVYRDRGTEQYF. The CDR3 coding sequence is TGTGCCAGCAGCGTGTACCGGGACAGGGGGACGGAGCAGTACTTC. The whole variable domain, filled in from reference TRBV9 and TRBJ2-7, reads DSGVTQTPKHLITATGQRVTLRCSPRSGDLSVYWYQQSLDQGLQFLIQYYNGEERAKGNILERFSAQQFPDLHSELNLSSLELGDSALYFCASSVYRDRGTEQYFGPGTRLTVT.

The rearrangement joins TRBV5-6 to TRBJ1-4, with 9 bases matching TRBD1. Germline CDR1 reads SGHDT; CDR2 reads YYEEEE. Losses at the gene ends were 6 bases for V and 5 bases for J; bases not matched to a gene: 5. This CDR3 comprises 14 residues. This chain's CDR3 is CASTLTGGNEKLFF. CDR3 coding DNA: TGTGCCAGCACCCTGACAGGGGGGAATGAAAAACTGTTTTTT.

This chain connects TRBV30 to TRBJ2-5; D is possibly TRBD1 (6 bases). CDR3 length: 15 residues. Per the germline V gene, CDR1 is GTSNPN and CDR2 is SVGIG (reference sequence). The CDR3 spells CVYQPGTQRGETQYF. DNA of the CDR3: TGTGTGTATCAACCGGGCACCCAGAGGGGGGAGACCCAGTACTTC.

CDR3 coding DNA: TGCGCCAGCAGCCTCTTCGGGTCGGCGCGATGGACAGATACGCAGTATTTT. The encoded protein is CASSLFGSARWTDTQYF. The chain has TRBV5-1 and TRBJ2-3; D gene unclear. V was trimmed by 4 bases and J by 3 bases, leaving 21 bases between them. The germline gives CDR1 SGHRS, CDR2 YFSETQ. The CDR3 runs 17 residues. Drawing the rest from reference TRBV5-1 and TRBJ2-3, the complete variable domain is KAGVTQTPRYLIKTRGQQVTLSCSPISGHRSVSWYQQTPGQGLQFLFEYFSETQRNKGNFPGRFSGRQFSNSRSEMNVSTLELGDSALYLCASSLFGSARWTDTQYFGPGTRLTVL.

The sample holds one count of this clone. The rearrangement links TRBV6-5 to TRBJ2-1; 13 positions agree with TRBD2. Germline assignment: CDR1 MNHEY and CDR2 SVGAGI. V was pared by 6 bases and J by 10 bases, with 6 bases of the junction left unmatched. This CDR3 has 14 residues. CDR3 bases: TGTGCCAGCAGGTCGGGACTAGCGGGAAACGAGCAGTTCTTC. Translating gives CASRSGLAGNEQFF.

The chain is built from TRBV28 and TRBJ2-1; 14 bases map to TRBD2. CDR3 length equals 15 residues. With V trimmed by 4 bases and J by 7 bases, 3 bases remained unmatched. Germline lookup yields CDR1 MDHEN and CDR2 SYDVKM. CDR3 sequence (DNA): TGTGCCAGCAGTTCGGGACTAGCGGGGGAGAATGAGCAGTTCTTC. This translates into CASSSGLAGENEQFF.

This chain links TRBV11-3 with TRBJ1-2; weak D call: TRBD1 (6 bases). The CDR3 runs to 16 residues. V was cut by 1 base and J by 3 bases, with 15 bases left in between. Germline-derived CDR1 and CDR2 are SGHNT and YENEEA. The CDR3 DNA is TGTGCCAGCAGCTTAGCGGGCGGGGGCAGTGACTATGGCTACACCTTC. It encodes CASSLAGGGSDYGYTF.

This chain links TRBV28 with TRBJ2-1; TRBD2 matches 14 bases. The ends lost 6 bases at V and 9 bases at J; junction bases unmatched: 13. The CDR3 is 17 residues long. In germline, CDR1 is MDHEN, CDR2 SYDVKM. For the CDR3, the DNA is TGTGCCAGCAGCCGCGAAGGGACTAGCGGGAGATTGAGTGAGCAGTTCTTC. Its protein is CASSREGTSGRLSEQFF.

V gene TRBV30 combines with J gene TRBJ2-1; 8 bases align to TRBD1. Per germline, CDR1 GTSNPN and CDR2 SVGIG (reference sequence). Trimming took 4 bases from V and 5 from J; bases not matched to a gene: 7. The CDR3 has 14 amino acids. CDR3 sequence reads: CAWKTGAGNNEQFF. The CDR3 DNA sequence: TGTGCCTGGAAGACAGGGGCGGGCAACAATGAGCAGTTCTTC. Using reference TRBV30 and TRBJ2-1 for the parts outside the CDR3, the full variable domain is SQTIHQWPATLVQPVGSPLSLECTVEGTSNPNLYWYRQAAGRGLQLLFYSVGIGQISSEVPQNLSASRPQDRQFILSSKKLLLSDSGFYLCAWKTGAGNNEQFFGPGTRLTVL.

V gene TRBV10-3 combines with J gene TRBJ2-7; 7 bases agree with TRBD2. Germline CDR1 ENHRY, CDR2 SYGVKD. The CDR3 runs to 14 residues. V dropped 5 bases and J dropped 2; count of bases not matched to a gene: 6. The CDR3 sequence is CAISPGGLTYEQYF. CDR3 bases: TGTGCCATCAGTCCGGGGGGTTTGACCTACGAGCAGTACTTC.

The gene calls are TRBV19 and TRBJ2-7, with TRBD1 identical over 9 bases. Germline trimming cut 4 bases from V and 2 bases from J; bases unmatched to any gene: 15. The CDR3 extends over 18 amino acids. Germline values: CDR1 LNHDA, CDR2 SQIVND (reference sequence). The CDR3 here is CASSTTINRGRRAYEQYF. Here the CDR3 DNA reads TGTGCCAGTAGTACCACGATTAACAGGGGGCGGAGGGCCTACGAGCAGTACTTC.

V usage is TRBV4-1 and J usage is TRBJ2-7; 8 nucleotides align to TRBD2. CDR1 and CDR2 (germline): MGHRA, YSYEKL. CDR3 length: 15 amino acids. V lost 1 base and J lost 3; bases outside the gene matches: 5. CDR3 DNA: TGCGCCAGCAGCCAAGGTACGGCGGGGGGCTACGAGCAGTACTTC. Its translation: CASSQGTAGGYEQYF.

V is TRBV18 and J is TRBJ2-1; a possible D gene is TRBD2 (6 bases). The germline V and J ends were trimmed by 3 bases and 4 bases, with 10 bases remaining between them. The V gene's germline CDR1 is KGHSH and CDR2 LQKENI. The CDR3 has 14 residues. The CDR3 loop is CASSPPGLYNEQFF. The CDR3 region has the DNA TGTGCCAGCTCACCTCCGGGACTGTACAATGAGCAGTTCTTC.